The 24 T cell receptor beta chains listed next were all sequenced from one sample in a study of early T cells in non-severe SARS-CoV-2 infection. MiXCR, run by TCRdb on the 5' RACE reads, gives a single entry per CDR3 protein. The table shows nearly 60,000 distinct CDR3 sequences, with approximately 12% occurring only once. The sequencing sample was made of whole blood. These receptors all come from an adult who was a healthcare worker with PCR-confirmed SARS-CoV-2 infection or an uninfected control (not recorded which).

The rearrangement uses TRBV7-6 and TRBJ2-3; 9 positions match TRBD2. The CDR3 loop spans 15 amino acids. V lost 5 bases to trimming and J lost 4 bases; unmatched junction nucleotides: 7. Germline V gene data show CDR1 as SGHVS and CDR2 as FNYEAQ. The CDR3, as DNA: TGTGCCAGCAGCCAGACGGGACTAGCTGCAGATACGCAGTATTTT. This codes for CASSQTGLAADTQYF.

In this sample, this clonotype turned up many times. The genes are TRBV18 and TRBJ2-7, with D possibly being TRBD2 (6 bases). This CDR3 spans 14 amino acids. Trimming removed 3 bases from V and 2 bases from J, with 11 bases in between. CDR1 is KGHSH and CDR2 is LQKENI in the germline V gene. CDR3 in DNA: TGTGCCAGCTCACCCACTAGCCTTCCCTACGAGCAGTACTTC. Its translation is CASSPTSLPYEQYF.

This clonotype was seen a few times. This rearrangement joins TRBV18 to TRBJ1-4; D uncertain. V was pared by 2 bases and J by 8 bases, with 12 bases between. Germline CDR1 and CDR2: KGHSH and LQKENI. The CDR3 loop spans 14 amino acids. As DNA, the CDR3 is TGTGCCAGCTCACCATGGGGAGAGAGGGAAAAACTGTTTTTT. Its protein is CASSPWGEREKLFF. Full variable domain (rest looked up from reference TRBV18 and TRBJ1-4): NAGVMQNPRHLVRRRGQEARLRCSPMKGHSHVYWYRQLPEEGLKFMVYLQKENIIDESGMPKERFSAEFPKEGPSILRIQQVVRGDSAAYFCASSPWGEREKLFFGSGTQLSVL.

This clonotype came up a few times. The chain combines TRBV28 with TRBJ2-3, with D unclear. Germline V gene data show CDR1 as MDHEN and CDR2 as SYDVKM. V lost 11 bases and J 8 bases, leaving 17 bases between the germline ends. The CDR3 runs 12 residues. The CDR3, as DNA: TGTGCCTCCCAAGATGGGTTGGGTACGCAGTATTTT. It translates to CASQDGLGTQYF.

The sample holds many counts of this clonotype. J is TRBJ1-2 and V is TRBV29-1; the D is unclear. V lost 4 bases and J 2 bases, leaving 8 bases between the germline ends. Germline values: CDR1 SQVTM, CDR2 ANQGSEA. CDR3 length: 12 amino acids. This CDR3 is CSVAGDNYGYTF. The CDR3 DNA follows: TGCAGCGTTGCAGGAGACAACTATGGCTACACCTTC.

This clonotype was seen only a few times. The chain joins TRBV12-5 to TRBJ2-3; no firm D call. Trimming took off 2 bases at V and 3 bases at J, with 9 bases between the two ends. The V gene's germline CDR1 is LGHNT and CDR2 FRNRAP. CDR3 length: 14 amino acids. The CDR3 DNA reads TGTGCTAGTGGTTTGAACTTTGGAACAGATACGCAGTATTTT. Encoded protein: CASGLNFGTDTQYF.

V and J are TRBV6-5 and TRBJ2-7; tentatively, D is TRBD1 (5 bases). Trimming stripped 6 bases from V and 5 bases from J, with 14 bases between. CDR1 is MNHEY, CDR2 SVGAGI, per germline. This CDR3 is built from 13 residues. The CDR3 is CASRPLGPHEQYF. In nucleotides, the CDR3 is TGTGCCAGCAGACCACTGGGGCCCCACGAGCAGTACTTC.

This clonotype came up many times. The gene calls are TRBV5-4 and TRBJ2-5, with 11 bases fitting TRBD2. CDR3 length: 15 residues. Germline V lookup: CDR1 SGHNT, CDR2 YYREEE (reference sequence). V lost 4 bases to trimming and J lost 5 bases; unmatched junction nucleotides: 7. CDR3 sequence reads: CASSPTSGSYETQYF. In nucleotides, the CDR3 is TGTGCCAGCAGCCCCACTAGCGGGAGTTATGAGACCCAGTACTTC.

This clonotype was picked up many times. The V and J genes are TRBV29-1 and TRBJ1-2; TRBD1 is a possible D gene (5 bases). V was pared by 6 bases and J by 5 bases, with 22 bases between. The germline V gene encodes CDR1 SQVTM and CDR2 ANQGSEA. The CDR3 extends over 15 amino acids. The CDR3 nucleotides are TGCAGCGTCCCGACTTGGGGCAGGGCATATTATGGCTACACCTTC. Its translation: CSVPTWGRAYYGYTF.

This clonotype was observed a few times. The J gene is TRBJ2-5, the V gene TRBV19; possibly TRBD2 for D (6 bases). CDR3 length: 14 residues. V shed 5 bases and J shed 4 bases, with 14 bases lying between them. Per germline, CDR1 LNHDA and CDR2 SQIVND (reference sequence). CDR3 in amino acids: CASSDGGTGETQYF. CDR3 sequence (DNA): TGTGCCAGTAGTGATGGGGGGACTGGAGAGACCCAGTACTTC.

This chain connects TRBV27 to TRBJ2-7; the D is unclear. The CDR3 is 13 residues long. V was pared by 5 bases and J by 7 bases, with 15 bases between. Germline CDR1 and CDR2: MNHEY and SMNVEV (reference sequence). Here the CDR3 reads CASSLDGYTEQYF. Here the CDR3 DNA reads TGTGCCAGCAGTCTGGACGGATATACGGAGCAGTACTTC.

The V and J genes are TRBV7-2 and TRBJ2-4; 9 bases map to TRBD1. V was pared by 4 bases and J by 8 bases, with 6 bases of the junction left unmatched. Germline V CDR1 and CDR2: SGHTA, FQGNSA. This CDR3 region has 14 residues. The DNA for the CDR3 is TGTGCCAGCAGCTCTCAGACAGGGGGGGACATTCAGTACTTC. It translates to CASSSQTGGDIQYF. Based on the CDR3 plus reference TRBV7-2 and TRBJ2-4, the full variable domain is GAGVSQSPSNKVTEKGKDVELRCDPISGHTALYWYRQSLGQGLEFLIYFQGNSAPDKSGLPSDRFSAERTGGSVSTLTIQRTQQEDSAVYLCASSSQTGGDIQYFGAGTRLSVL.

There are a few counts of this clonotype. The chain uses TRBV6-5 and TRBJ2-5; TRBD2 is a possible D gene (7 bases). This CDR3 is built from 14 residues. Trimming stripped 6 bases from V and 5 bases from J, with 16 bases between. In germline, CDR1 is MNHEY, CDR2 SVGAGI. CDR3 protein: CASSPGGASETQYF. CDR3 coding DNA: TGTGCCAGCAGCCCGGGGGGCGCAAGCGAGACCCAGTACTTC.

This clonotype was seen repeatedly, ten times or more. V gene TRBV6-5 combines with J gene TRBJ2-7; the match to TRBD2 covers 7 bases. From germline, CDR1 is MNHEY and CDR2 SVGAGI. The CDR3 contains 14 residues. J was trimmed by 7 bases and V by 2 bases; bases with no gene match: 8. The DNA for the CDR3 is TGTGCCAGCAGTTACACCCCGAGCGGGGTAGAGCAGTACTTC. Translating it yields CASSYTPSGVEQYF.

Judged by abundance, this clonotype is medium-sized. The chain links TRBV6-1 to TRBJ1-1; no reliable D call. Germline V gene sequence: CDR1 MNHNS, CDR2 SASEGT. The V end was cut by 4 bases, the J end by 3 bases, with 15 bases between. The CDR3 sequence is 15 residues long. DNA of the CDR3: TGTGCCAGCAGTGTTTGGACCCTGGATGACACTGAAGCTTTCTTT. Translated: CASSVWTLDDTEAFF.

In this sample, this clonotype turned up a few times. The chain joins TRBV29-1 to TRBJ2-5; 8 bases align to TRBD2. CDR3 size: 13 residues. V trimming: 3 bases; J trimming: 4 bases; junction bases outside the gene matches: 4. The germline V gene encodes CDR1 SQVTM and CDR2 ANQGSEA. In nucleotides, the CDR3 is TGCAGCGTTGATGGTAGCGGGGTAGAGACCCAGTACTTC. Protein: CSVDGSGVETQYF.

The genes are TRBV5-1 and TRBJ1-2; a possible D gene is TRBD1 (5 bases). This CDR3 comprises 16 residues. Trimming removed 4 bases at V and 4 bases at J, with 20 bases between. CDR1 and CDR2 (germline): SGHRS, YFSETQ. The DNA for the CDR3 is TGCGCCAGCAGCCCGGGAGGGGCCTCTTCGGGCTATGGCTACACCTTC. Its translation is CASSPGGASSGYGYTF.

V is TRBV19 and J is TRBJ2-6; tentatively, D is TRBD1 (6 bases). This CDR3 comprises 17 residues. Germline V gives CDR1 LNHDA, CDR2 SQIVND (reference sequence). Between the trimmed V and J ends, which lost 5 bases and 0 bases, there was a span of 14 bases. CDR3 coding DNA: TGTGCCAGTAGTGAGGGACACGGTAACTCTGGGGCCAACGTCCTGACTTTC. It codes for CASSEGHGNSGANVLTF.

The chain links TRBV2 to TRBJ1-2, with D tentatively TRBD1 (6 bases). Germline assignment: CDR1 SNHLY and CDR2 FYNNEI. The CDR3 consists of 13 residues. The V and J ends lost 4 bases and 4 bases respectively, with 10 bases between them. CDR3 residues: CASSVTGTYGYTF. CDR3 DNA: TGTGCCAGCAGTGTCACAGGGACCTATGGCTACACCTTC.

This clonotype was observed a few times. V usage is TRBV7-9 and J usage is TRBJ1-2, with D maybe TRBD1 (5 bases). Germline V CDR1 and CDR2: SEHNR, FQNEAQ (reference sequence). V lost 6 bases, J lost 5 bases, and 25 bases lay in between. The CDR3 spans 17 residues. CDR3: CASRKGRPFPENYGYTF. The CDR3 DNA reads TGTGCCAGCAGGAAGGGACGGCCCTTCCCTGAGAATTATGGCTACACCTTC.

This clonotype was seen repeatedly, ten times or more. The V and J genes are TRBV7-8 and TRBJ2-2; 8 bases are a match to TRBD2. Looked up from germline, CDR1 is SGHVS and CDR2 is FQNEAQ. This CDR3 has 18 residues. V shed 1 base and J 7 bases; nucleotides not matched to a gene: 14. Here the CDR3 reads CASSLDPGLGLVGGELFF. The CDR3 bases are TGTGCCAGCAGCTTAGATCCGGGCCTGGGACTAGTCGGCGGGGAGCTGTTTTTT.

The J gene is TRBJ2-7, the V gene TRBV14; 7 bases match TRBD1. The CDR3 is 15 residues long. V lost 1 base to trimming and J lost 6 bases; unmatched junction nucleotides: 9. Per the germline V gene, CDR1 is SGHDN and CDR2 is FVKESK. The CDR3, as DNA: TGTGCCAGCAGCCAAGTGGTAGGGGGCGGCTCCGAGCAGTACTTC. Protein sequence: CASSQVVGGGSEQYF. Full variable domain (remainder filled in from reference TRBV14 and TRBJ2-7): EAGVTQFPSHSVIEKGQTVTLRCDPISGHDNLYWYRRVMGKEIKFLLHFVKESKQDESGMPNNRFLAERTGGTYSTLKVQPAELEDSGVYFCASSQVVGGGSEQYFGPGTRLTVT.

This clonotype was found a few times. This sequence joins TRBV7-9 and TRBJ2-5; D unresolved. CDR1 and CDR2 (germline): SEHNR, FQNEAQ (reference sequence). CDR3 length equals 13 residues. V lost 1 base and J lost 5, with 8 bases in between. The CDR3 region has the DNA TGTGCCAGCAGCTTAGGACCCAGGGAGACCCAGTACTTC. This sequence encodes CASSLGPRETQYF.

This clonotype showed up many times. The rearrangement links TRBV20-1 to TRBJ1-2, with unresolved D. The CDR3 is 13 amino acids. Trimming left V 5 bases short and J 6 bases short, with 16 bases between. Germline loops: CDR1 DFQATT, CDR2 SNEGSKA (reference sequence). CDR3 DNA: TGCAGTGCTCCAATGGAGGGTATGAATGGCTACACCTTC. Translation gives CSAPMEGMNGYTF.